The 13 T cell receptor beta chains reported below all come from one sample, sequenced in a study of response to subunit inactivated influenza vaccine. TCRdb re-analysed the RT-PCR reads in MiXCR, keeping a single row per CDR3 protein. The profile shows 500,000 to 550,000 distinct CDR3 sequences, less than 8% of them singletons. Sequencing was performed on PBMCs from blood, taken around 25 months after vaccination. The receptor set was obtained from a man between 50 and 69 years old who received an inactivated influenza vaccine.

This clonotype appeared a few times. The genes are TRBV28 and TRBJ1-2; a possible D gene is TRBD1 (6 bases). Germline CDR1 reads MDHEN; CDR2 reads SYDVKM. The ends were cut back, 2 bases at V and 8 bases at J, with 21 bases in the middle. The CDR3 loop spans 16 amino acids. In nucleotides, the CDR3 is TGTGCCAGCAGTTTAGCCCCAACAGGGTCTCCCTACGGCTACACCTTC. Translation gives CASSLAPTGSPYGYTF.

The rearrangement links TRBV20-1 to TRBJ2-3; D possibly matches TRBD1 or TRBD2 (6 bases each). CDR1 is DFQATT and CDR2 is SNEGSKA in the germline V gene (reference sequence). The CDR3 is 13 amino acids. Trimming left V 3 bases short and J 2 bases short, with 9 bases between. The CDR3 spells CSARRDITDTQYF. The DNA of the CDR3 is TGCAGTGCTAGGCGGGACATCACAGATACGCAGTATTTT.

There are many counts of this clonotype. The chain combines TRBV12-3 or TRBV12-4 with TRBJ2-1; D remains unclear. This CDR3 contains 15 residues. Between the trimmed V and J ends, which lost 3 bases and 4 bases, there was a span of 13 bases. The chain's CDR3 is CASSFRVVSYNEQFF. The CDR3 DNA reads TGTGCCAGCAGTTTTAGGGTAGTCTCTTACAATGAGCAGTTCTTC.

The chain carries TRBV5-6 and TRBJ2-7, with a weak D call TRBD2 (6 bases). The CDR3 sequence is 13 residues long. V was trimmed by 3 bases and J by 0 bases, leaving 7 bases between them. CDR1 is SGHDT, CDR2 YYEEEE, per germline. The CDR3 DNA reads TGTGCCAGCAGCTCTAGCGTCTCCTACGAGCAGTACTTC. It specifies CASSSSVSYEQYF. The whole variable domain, filled in from reference TRBV5-6 and TRBJ2-7, reads DAGVTQSPTHLIKTRGQQVTLRCSPKSGHDTVSWYQQALGQGPQFIFQYYEEEERQRGNFPDRFSGHQFPNYSSELNVNALLLGDSALYLCASSSSVSYEQYFGPGTRLTVT.

As concerns this clonotype: A much larger clone lies one base from this, so it may be a read error. The chain combines TRBV29-1 with TRBJ2-3; a possible D gene is TRBD2 (6 bases). Trimming took off 4 bases at V and 0 bases at J, with 11 bases between the two ends. This CDR3 spans 14 amino acids. The germline V gene encodes CDR1 SQVTM and CDR2 ANQGSEA. The CDR3 bases are TGCAGCGTTGTGGGGGACTCTAGCACAGATACGCAGTATTTT. Translated, it gives CSVVGDSSTDTQYF.

The chain is built from TRBV20-1 and TRBJ2-5; D may be TRBD2 (6 bases). V was pared by 0 bases and J by 2 bases, with 10 bases between. The CDR3 totals 14 residues. Germline V CDR1 and CDR2: DFQATT, SNEGSKA (reference sequence). The CDR3 sequence is CSARERGKQETQYF. CDR3 nucleotide sequence: TGCAGTGCTAGAGAGCGGGGAAAACAAGAGACCCAGTACTTC.

The chain couples TRBV7-9 to TRBJ2-7; 7 bases match TRBD2. The CDR3 is 14 amino acids. V was pared by 1 base and J by 5 bases, with 5 bases of the junction left unmatched. Germline lookup yields CDR1 SEHNR and CDR2 FQNEAQ (reference sequence). The CDR3: CASSLGGRNDEQYF. CDR3 nucleotide sequence: TGTGCCAGCAGCTTAGGCGGGAGAAACGACGAGCAGTACTTC.

In its sample, this clonotype was seen a few times. This chain uses TRBV20-1 with TRBJ2-1, with 9 bases lining up with TRBD2. After removal of 6 bases from V and 7 bases from J, the junction contained 13 bases not matched to a gene. Germline V gene lookup returns CDR1 DFQATT and CDR2 SNEGSKA (reference sequence). The CDR3 runs to 15 residues. CDR3 sequence reads: CSAGRPSGIRNEQFF. Written as DNA, the CDR3 is TGCAGTGCGGGACGGCCTAGCGGGATTCGGAATGAGCAGTTCTTC.

The chain couples TRBV11-1 to TRBJ2-5; 8 positions match TRBD2. J was trimmed by 4 bases and V by 5 bases; bases with no gene match: 9. The germline gives CDR1 SGHAT, CDR2 FQDESV (reference sequence). The CDR3 is 15 residues long. The CDR3 DNA sequence: TGTGCCAGCAGCCTAGGACTAGCTCTGGGAGAGACCCAGTACTTC. It yields the protein CASSLGLALGETQYF.

As regards this clonotype: This CDR3 is missing its conserved last phenylalanine or tryptophan, likely due to a read error. The chain joins TRBV20-1 to TRBJ2-3; 7 positions agree with TRBD1. Germline values: CDR1 DFQATT, CDR2 SNEGSKA (reference sequence). The V gene end was trimmed by 0 bases and the J gene end by 2 bases; junction bases not matched to a gene: 14. The CDR3 consists of 18 residues. In DNA, the CDR3 is TGCAGTGCTAGAGATCGGTTGGGACAGCCACCGACCACAGATACGCAGTATTCT. It is translated as CSARDRLGQPPTTDTQYS.

There are a few counts of this clonotype. The chain couples TRBV11-3 to TRBJ2-6; no firm D call. Trimming shortened V by 1 base and J by 3 bases, and 7 bases separated the two germline ends. Germline assignment: CDR1 SGHNT and CDR2 YENEEA. There are 15 residues in the CDR3. The CDR3 sequence is CASSLVDIGANVLTF. In DNA, the CDR3 is TGTGCCAGCAGCTTAGTCGACATTGGGGCCAACGTCCTGACTTTC.

This clonotype was observed many times. The rearrangement links TRBV10-3 to TRBJ2-1, with TRBD2 as a possible D gene (6 bases). CDR1 is ENHRY, CDR2 SYGVKD, per germline. The CDR3 covers 13 residues. With 2 bases removed from V and 6 bases from J, the gap between germline ends came to 8 bases. The CDR3 region has the DNA TGTGCCATCAGTGAGCGCGGGGCCAATGAGCAGTTCTTC. Protein sequence: CAISERGANEQFF.

This clonotype was seen more than once but under ten times. The chain is built from TRBV11-2 and TRBJ2-7; perhaps TRBD1 as D (6 bases). Trimming removed 5 bases at V and 2 bases at J, with 16 bases between. The germline CDR1 and CDR2 sequences are SGHAT and FQNNGV. This CDR3 is 15 amino acids long. CDR3 region: CASSPTAGAPYEQYF. In DNA form, the CDR3 reads TGTGCCAGCAGCCCCACGGCAGGGGCCCCCTACGAGCAGTACTTC.